The 24 T cell receptor beta chains given below trace back to one sample, sequenced in a study of a mutant IDH1 vaccine in newly diagnosed glioma. Sequencing used immunoSEQ multiplex PCR; TCRdb keeps in-frame clones, though not all of them. Among 23,000 or so clones, 80% to 95% were seen once, and the ten largest hold 9.2%. The time point is: baseline, week 1 (first vaccination visit). Treatment of the sample: pre-vaccination baseline after standard-of-care therapy. Sequencing was performed on PBMCs, taken from a glioma patient treated with radiotherapy, temozolomide or both. The receptor source for this set is a man aged 25-40 years with glioma.

CDR3 DNA sequence: TGCGCCAGCAGCTTGAACTCCCAGGGGGTGATGGGTGGCTACACCTTC. Its translation is CASSLNSQGVMGGYTF. The chain joins TRBV5-1 to TRBJ1-2; 7 nucleotides align to TRBD1. Germline CDR1 is SGHRS and CDR2 is YFSETQ. The CDR3 totals 16 residues. J was trimmed by 7 bases and V by 1 base; bases with no gene match: 13.

J is TRBJ1-1 and V is TRBV6-1; no clear D. Germline CDR1 is MNHNS and CDR2 is SASEGT. The germline V and J ends were trimmed by 6 bases and 6 bases, with 14 bases remaining between them. The CDR3 extends over 13 amino acids. CDR3 in amino acids: CASSLREFAEAFF. CDR3 sequence (DNA): TGTGCCAGCAGCCTTAGGGAATTCGCTGAAGCTTTCTTT.

The chain has TRBV6-1 and TRBJ2-1; TRBD2 aligns across 7 bases. V lost 7 bases and J lost 10; bases outside the gene matches: 13. The CDR3 length is 14 residues. Germline values: CDR1 MNHNS, CDR2 SASEGT. CDR3 in amino acids: CASKSGTFSGEQFF. CDR3 coding DNA: TGTGCCAGCAAAAGCGGGACCTTCTCAGGGGAGCAGTTCTTC.

This clone was seen a handful of times. The CDR3 sequence: CAWSYDPPYGYTF. In nucleotides, the CDR3 is TGTGCCTGGAGCTACGATCCGCCATATGGCTACACCTTC. The chain is built from TRBV30 and TRBJ1-2; D remains ambiguous. The germline V gene has CDR1 GTSNPN and CDR2 SVGIG (reference sequence). The CDR3 sequence is 13 residues long. V was trimmed by 3 bases and J by 5 bases, leaving 13 bases between them.

The genes are TRBV6-5 and TRBJ2-1; 9 bases line up with TRBD2. The germline CDR1 and CDR2 sequences are MNHEY and SVGAGI. This CDR3 comprises 14 residues. The V gene end was trimmed by 2 bases and the J gene end by 15 bases; junction bases not matched to a gene: 11. In nucleotides, the CDR3 is TGTGCCAGCAGTTACCCGAGTGCGGGAGGGCCTCTGTTCTTC. Amino acids: CASSYPSAGGPLFF.

J is TRBJ2-2 and V is TRBV7-2, with D possibly being TRBD2 (6 bases). V gave up 3 bases and J gave up 5 bases, with 13 bases separating them. The CDR3 runs 15 residues. Germline V gene data show CDR1 as SGHTA and CDR2 as FQGNSA. The CDR3 DNA reads TGTGCCAGCAGCTTTGGGGGGAGTGTGACCGGGGAGCTGTTTTTT. This translates into CASSFGGSVTGELFF.

J is TRBJ2-1 and V is TRBV9; 9 bases fit TRBD2. Germline V gene lookup returns CDR1 SGDLS and CDR2 YYNGEE. The CDR3 runs to 19 residues. After removal of 0 bases from V and 0 bases from J, the junction contained 10 bases not matched to a gene. CDR3 sequence reads: CASSVGSSGDLSSYNEQFF. CDR3 nucleotide sequence: TGTGCCAGCAGCGTAGGTTCTAGCGGGGACTTGAGCTCCTACAATGAGCAGTTCTTC. Using reference TRBV9 and TRBJ2-1 for the parts outside the CDR3, the full variable domain is DSGVTQTPKHLITATGQRVTLRCSPRSGDLSVYWYQQSLDQGLQFLIQYYNGEERAKGNILERFSAQQFPDLHSELNLSSLELGDSALYFCASSVGSSGDLSSYNEQFFGPGTRLTVL.

This chain joins TRBV7-2 and TRBJ1-1, with D perhaps TRBD1 (6 bases). Germline-derived CDR1 and CDR2 are SGHTA and FQGNSA. Trimming pared 5 bases from V and 4 bases from J, leaving 17 bases between. The length of the CDR3 is 15 residues. The DNA of the CDR3 is TGTGCCAGCAGCCCTAGGGCACAGGGTCGCACTGAAGCTTTCTTT. Translation: CASSPRAQGRTEAFF.

With respect to this clone: Other nucleotide sequences from this sample produce the same CDR3. The CDR3 here is CASSLGATTEAFF. CDR3 coding DNA: TGTGCCAGCAGCTTAGGGGCCACGACTGAAGCTTTCTTT. V and J are TRBV7-9 and TRBJ1-1, with D uncertain. The CDR3 is made up of 13 amino acids. The ends were cut back, 1 base at V and 5 bases at J, with 8 bases in the middle. The V gene's germline CDR1 is SEHNR and CDR2 FQNEAQ (reference sequence).

V usage is TRBV11-3 and J usage is TRBJ1-5; D may be TRBD1 (6 bases). The CDR3 has 15 amino acids. The germline V gene has CDR1 SGHNT and CDR2 YENEEA. The ends were cut back, 4 bases at V and 4 bases at J, with 14 bases in the middle. The CDR3 nucleotides are TGTGCCAGCAGCTCAAATGTAGGGGGTAATCAGCCCCAGCATTTT. The encoded protein is CASSSNVGGNQPQHF.

The J gene is TRBJ1-6, the V gene TRBV27, with D unresolved. The length of the CDR3 is 13 residues. Germline CDR1 and CDR2: MNHEY and SMNVEV (reference sequence). Trimming left V 5 bases short and J 9 bases short, with 11 bases between. The CDR3 coding sequence is TGTGCCAGCAGTCTCATCGCGGGTTCACCCCTCCACTTT. Translation gives CASSLIAGSPLHF.

The rearrangement uses TRBV5-6 and TRBJ2-1; no definite D call. V lost 2 bases, J lost 7 bases, and 4 bases lay in between. The CDR3 is 11 residues long. The V gene's germline CDR1 is SGHDT and CDR2 YYEEEE. The CDR3 sequence: CASSLQNEQFF. CDR3 DNA sequence: TGTGCCAGCAGCTTACAAAATGAGCAGTTCTTC. Drawing the rest from reference TRBV5-6 and TRBJ2-1, the complete variable domain is DAGVTQSPTHLIKTRGQQVTLRCSPKSGHDTVSWYQQALGQGPQFIFQYYEEEERQRGNFPDRFSGHQFPNYSSELNVNALLLGDSALYLCASSLQNEQFFGPGTRLTVL.

The chain combines TRBV29-1 with TRBJ2-7; TRBD1 matches 11 bases. Germline assignment: CDR1 SQVTM and CDR2 ANQGSEA. Trimming removed 4 bases from V and 5 bases from J; junction bases left unmatched: 4. CDR3 length equals 13 residues. CDR3 in amino acids: CSVARTGGNEQYF. CDR3 DNA sequence: TGCAGCGTTGCCCGGACAGGGGGCAACGAGCAGTACTTC.

This rearrangement joins TRBV5-4 to TRBJ2-3; D may be TRBD2 (5 bases). Trimming took off 5 bases at V and 0 bases at J, with 13 bases between the two ends. This CDR3 has 15 amino acids. Germline V gene sequence: CDR1 SGHNT, CDR2 YYREEE (reference sequence). In DNA form, the CDR3 reads TGTGCCAGCAGGATAGCGTCGACTAGCACAGATACGCAGTATTTT. Translating gives CASRIASTSTDTQYF.

This rearrangement joins TRBV19 to TRBJ1-2, with 7 bases fitting TRBD1. There are 13 residues in the CDR3. Losses at the gene ends were 5 bases for V and 2 bases for J; bases not matched to a gene: 2. Germline V gene lookup returns CDR1 LNHDA and CDR2 SQIVND (reference sequence). Written as DNA, the CDR3 is TGTGCCAGTAGTTTCAGGGGGAACTATGGCTACACCTTC. Translated: CASSFRGNYGYTF. Variable domain in full (rest from reference TRBV19 and TRBJ1-2): DGGITQSPKYLFRKEGQNVTLSCEQNLNHDAMYWYRQDPGQGLRLIYYSQIVNDFQKGDIAEGYSVSREKKESFPLTVTSAQKNPTAFYLCASSFRGNYGYTFGSGTRLTVV.

This sequence joins TRBV5-1 and TRBJ1-4, with 9 bases matching TRBD1. This CDR3 contains 14 residues. Germline V gene data show CDR1 as SGHRS and CDR2 as YFSETQ. The ends lost 5 bases at V and 5 bases at J; junction bases unmatched: 4. CDR3 sequence reads: CASSPGTGNEKLFF. Written as DNA, the CDR3 is TGCGCCAGCAGTCCCGGGACAGGGAATGAAAAACTGTTTTTT.

The rearrangement links TRBV7-9 to TRBJ2-1, with a weak D call TRBD2 (6 bases). The V gene's germline CDR1 is SEHNR and CDR2 FQNEAQ (reference sequence). V lost 5 bases and J lost 8, with 22 bases in between. CDR3 length: 16 amino acids. The CDR3 DNA reads TGTGCCAGCAGCACCCCCCCAGCGGGTTTAATATATGAGCAGTTCTTC. It encodes CASSTPPAGLIYEQFF.

This chain uses TRBV18 with TRBJ1-6; D might be TRBD1 (6 bases). Germline CDR1 reads KGHSH; CDR2 reads LQKENI. CDR3 length: 17 amino acids. Trimming stripped 3 bases from V and 7 bases from J, with 19 bases between. CDR3 protein: CASSPTGTPGINSPLHF. The CDR3 nucleotides are TGTGCCAGCTCACCTACAGGGACCCCCGGTATAAATTCACCCCTCCACTTT. The variable domain in full, with the rest retrieved from reference TRBV18 and TRBJ1-6, is NAGVMQNPRHLVRRRGQEARLRCSPMKGHSHVYWYRQLPEEGLKFMVYLQKENIIDESGMPKERFSAEFPKEGPSILRIQQVVRGDSAAYFCASSPTGTPGINSPLHFGNGTRLTVT.

V gene TRBV5-8 combines with J gene TRBJ1-1; D perhaps matches TRBD1 (6 bases). Trimming took off 8 bases at V and 6 bases at J, with 11 bases between the two ends. This CDR3 contains 11 residues. Looked up from germline, CDR1 is SGHTS and CDR2 is YDEGEE. The CDR3 DNA follows: TGTGCCAGGGGGTCAGGGGCTGAAGCTTTCTTT. This codes for CARGSGAEAFF.

J is TRBJ1-5 and V is TRBV6-6; D possibly corresponds to TRBD1 (5 bases). V lost 5 bases and J 5 bases, leaving 10 bases between the germline ends. The CDR3 contains 13 residues. Looked up from germline, CDR1 is MNHNY and CDR2 is SVGAGI (reference sequence). CDR3 coding DNA: TGTGCCAGCAGTGTGGGGGAGTATCAGCCCCAGCATTTT. Its translation: CASSVGEYQPQHF.

V gene TRBV25-1 combines with J gene TRBJ1-1; a possible D gene is TRBD1 (6 bases). The V end lost 5 bases, the J end lost 5 bases, and 12 bases lay between the germline ends. Germline lookup yields CDR1 MGHDK and CDR2 SYGVNS. The CDR3 is made up of 13 amino acids. CDR3 bases: TGTGCCAGCAGTAGGGGGAGCGGAACTGAAGCTTTCTTT. Its translation is CASSRGSGTEAFF.

The CDR3 region is CASSHGQGSGTDTQYF. As DNA, the CDR3 is TGCGCCAGCAGCCACGGACAGGGGTCCGGGACAGATACGCAGTATTTT. This chain joins TRBV5-1 and TRBJ2-3, with 9 bases lining up with TRBD1. V dropped 4 bases and J dropped 3; count of bases not matched to a gene: 9. This CDR3 comprises 16 residues. The V gene's germline CDR1 is SGHRS and CDR2 YFSETQ. Supplemented by reference TRBV5-1 and TRBJ2-3, the full variable domain reads KAGVTQTPRYLIKTRGQQVTLSCSPISGHRSVSWYQQTPGQGLQFLFEYFSETQRNKGNFPGRFSGRQFSNSRSEMNVSTLELGDSALYLCASSHGQGSGTDTQYFGPGTRLTVL.

The chain recombines TRBV5-1 with TRBJ2-1; 7 bases map to TRBD1. The V segment lost 4 bases and the J segment 4 bases; nucleotides outside the gene matches: 8. Germline lookup yields CDR1 SGHRS and CDR2 YFSETQ. The CDR3 runs 15 residues. CDR3 bases: TGCGCCAGCAGCCCACTCGGGACAGCTTACAATGAGCAGTTCTTC. It codes for CASSPLGTAYNEQFF.

The chain uses TRBV5-6 and TRBJ2-5; D is possibly TRBD1 (5 bases). Trimming shortened V by 0 bases and J by 5 bases, and 11 bases separated the two germline ends. The CDR3 is 14 residues long. From germline, CDR1 is SGHDT and CDR2 YYEEEE. The CDR3 DNA follows: TGTGCCAGCAGCTTGGTTGGGGCTCTTGAGACCCAGTACTTC. It yields the protein CASSLVGALETQYF.